Below are 18 T cell receptor beta chains sequenced from a single sample in a study of regulatory T cells in long-lasting Graves disease. The authors built TCR beta libraries using iRepertoire HTBI primers and Arm-PCR of CDR3 regions. In TCRdb, the multiplex PCR reads were re-called with MiXCR into one record per CDR3 protein. The table includes 400,000 to 500,000 distinct CDR3 sequences, 15% detected once. Regarding time point: newly diagnosed GD, antithyroid drugs for less than 3 months. The TCR library used RNA extracted from PBMCs. The data also belong to a second study, concerning T cells in Graves' hyperthyroidism and ophthalmopathy.

The sample here was peripheral blood mononuclear cells (PBMCs), taken at new diagnosis, from a patient treated with antithyroid drugs. The receptors were gathered from a middle-aged woman with Graves disease.

This clonotype showed up many times. The V and J genes are TRBV28 and TRBJ2-3; D gene unclear. Trimming removed 3 bases at V and 3 bases at J, with 13 bases between. Germline CDR1 is MDHEN and CDR2 is SYDVKM. The CDR3 totals 15 residues. The CDR3 region is CASSLTVTATDTQYF. CDR3 DNA sequence: TGTGCCAGCAGTTTGACGGTCACAGCAACAGATACGCAGTATTTT. The whole variable domain, remainder taken from reference TRBV28 and TRBJ2-3, is DVKVTQSSRYLVKRTGEKVFLECVQDMDHENMFWYRQDPGLGLRLIYFSYDVKMKEKGDIPEGYSVSREKKERFSLILESASTNQTSMYLCASSLTVTATDTQYFGPGTRLTVL.

About this clonotype: It may be a read error: a sequence one base away is much more abundant. J is TRBJ1-6 and V is TRBV4-2; 8 nucleotides agree with TRBD1. Germline V CDR1 and CDR2: LGHNA, YNFKEQ. The CDR3 is 15 amino acids. The trim removed 2 bases at V and 6 bases at J, leaving 3 bases unmatched. Here the CDR3 reads CASSQPGQVNSPLHF. CDR3 coding DNA: TGTGCCAGCAGCCAACCGGGACAGGTTAATTCACCCCTCCACTTT.

Ten or more counts support this clonotype. The chain links TRBV2 to TRBJ1-4, with a possible D match to TRBD1 (5 bases). Trimming took 7 bases from V and 1 from J, leaving 13 bases between them. Germline V gene lookup returns CDR1 SNHLY and CDR2 FYNNEI. CDR3 size: 15 residues. The CDR3 region is CASNGQRVTNEKLFF. The DNA of the CDR3 is TGTGCCAGCAATGGACAACGGGTAACTAATGAAAAACTGTTTTTT.

In its sample, this clonotype was seen a few times. This chain connects TRBV3-1 to TRBJ2-1, with D possibly matching TRBD2 (5 bases). This CDR3 has 11 residues. The V end was cut by 1 base, the J end by 16 bases, with 11 bases between. CDR1 LGHDT and CDR2 YNNKEL come from the germline V gene (reference sequence). Here the CDR3 DNA reads TGTGCCAGCAGCCAAGGGTACGGGATATTCTTC. Its translation: CASSQGYGIFF.

This sequence joins TRBV14 and TRBJ2-5; no reliable D call. This CDR3 comprises 14 residues. Between the trimmed V and J ends, which lost 1 base and 7 bases, there was a span of 13 bases. The germline V gene has CDR1 SGHDN and CDR2 FVKESK. CDR3 coding DNA: TGTGCCAGCAGCCAAGTTCGGCCCTCAGGGACCCAGTACTTC. As protein: CASSQVRPSGTQYF.

This clonotype has ten or more counts. The chain combines TRBV2 with TRBJ2-5, with D maybe TRBD2 (6 bases). This CDR3 comprises 14 residues. Between the trimmed V and J ends, which lost 3 bases and 5 bases, there was a span of 13 bases. Germline V CDR1 and CDR2: SNHLY, FYNNEI. The CDR3 region has the DNA TGTGCCAGCAGTGAGGAGGGTTTTCATGAGACCCAGTACTTC. This encodes CASSEEGFHETQYF.

This clonotype was observed a handful of times. Its ends do not fully match the called genes, so a read error is possible. The rearrangement uses TRBV5-1 and TRBJ2-3; 7 bases agree with TRBD2. Germline CDR1 SGHRS, CDR2 YFSETQ. The CDR3 totals 15 residues. This chain's CDR3 is CASSLSGKSTDAQYF. The CDR3 DNA is TGCGCCAGCAGCTTGAGCGGGAAGTCCACAGATGCGCAGTATTTT.

As to this clonotype: This may be a read error: a much more frequent sequence differs by one nucleotide. The CDR3 region has the DNA TGCGCCAGCAGTGGGGATGGGGGCACTGAAGCTTTCTTT. Residues: CASSGDGGTEAFF. This chain links TRBV10-2 with TRBJ1-1, with D maybe TRBD1 (5 bases). Germline assignment: CDR1 WSHSY and CDR2 SAAADI. The ends were cut back, 4 bases at V and 4 bases at J, with 10 bases in the middle. The CDR3 extends over 13 amino acids.

In this sample, this clonotype turned up many times. In DNA form, the CDR3 reads TGTGCCAGCTCACCACCGAGCGGGAATGAGCAGTTCTTC. Protein product: CASSPPSGNEQFF. The V and J genes are TRBV18 and TRBJ2-1; tentative D call: TRBD2 (6 bases). CDR1 and CDR2 (germline): KGHSH, LQKENI. V was clipped by 0 bases and J by 7 bases, with 7 bases between them. CDR3 length: 13 residues.

This clonotype was seen at least ten times. This chain joins TRBV9 and TRBJ2-6; 8 bases line up with TRBD1. J was trimmed by 1 base and V by 7 bases; bases with no gene match: 7. CDR3 size: 16 residues. Germline CDR1 and CDR2: SGDLS and YYNGEE. This chain's CDR3 is CASGQGGGSGANVLTF. CDR3 bases: TGTGCCAGCGGACAGGGAGGTGGATCTGGGGCCAACGTCCTGACTTTC.

This clonotype has a count of ten or more. The genes are TRBV29-1 and TRBJ2-7; D remains ambiguous. CDR1 is SQVTM, CDR2 ANQGSEA, per germline. This CDR3 is 15 amino acids long. Trimming pared 6 bases from V and 0 bases from J, leaving 18 bases between. CDR3 bases: TGCAGCGTCGAAAAAGAGGCTGGAAACTCCTACGAGCAGTACTTC. Protein product: CSVEKEAGNSYEQYF.

The chain is built from TRBV11-2 and TRBJ2-7, with TRBD1 as a possible D gene (6 bases). Germline V CDR1 and CDR2: SGHAT, FQNNGV. V lost 4 bases to trimming and J lost 2 bases, with 15 bases between them. The CDR3 length is 15 residues. CDR3 protein: CASSSLRGTPYEQYF. The DNA for the CDR3 is TGTGCCAGCAGCTCGCTCAGGGGCACCCCCTACGAGCAGTACTTC.

This clonotype has a count of ten or more. The chain joins TRBV10-3 to TRBJ2-7; perhaps D is TRBD1 or TRBD2 (5 bases each). This CDR3 contains 13 residues. From germline, CDR1 is ENHRY and CDR2 SYGVKD. V was trimmed by 8 bases and J by 0 bases, leaving 11 bases between them. CDR3 residues: CAIGGTNSYEQYF. CDR3 DNA sequence: TGTGCCATCGGGGGAACCAACTCCTACGAGCAGTACTTC.

This clonotype has at least ten counts. The chain employs TRBV15 and TRBJ2-1; 9 bases agree with TRBD2. The CDR3 totals 16 residues. Germline V gene data show CDR1 as LNHNV and CDR2 as YYDKDF (reference sequence). V lost 1 base, J lost 3 bases, and 4 bases stayed unmatched. DNA of the CDR3: TGTGCCACCAGCAGAGGACTAGCGGCTTACTACAATGAGCAGTTCTTC. This translates into CATSRGLAAYYNEQFF.

The chain combines TRBV11-2 with TRBJ2-1, with D hard to call. The CDR3 spans 14 residues. Germline CDR1 and CDR2: SGHAT and FQNNGV. Trimming pared 5 bases from V and 6 bases from J, leaving 14 bases between. The CDR3 reads CASSQDPKVNEQFF. CDR3 nucleotides: TGTGCCAGCAGCCAAGATCCCAAAGTCAATGAGCAGTTCTTC.

The chain has TRBV9 and TRBJ2-5; TRBD1 matches at 8 bases. Germline assignment: CDR1 SGDLS and CDR2 YYNGEE. J lost 4 bases, V lost 4 bases, and 9 bases had no gene match. The CDR3 is made up of 15 amino acids. The CDR3 sequence: CASSSKDRDSETQYF. The CDR3 DNA is TGTGCCAGCAGCTCCAAGGACAGGGACTCAGAGACCCAGTACTTC.

The table lists this clonotype with many counts. The CDR3 spells CSVDREGRETQYF. CDR3 in DNA: TGCAGCGTAGACCGGGAGGGCCGGGAGACCCAGTACTTC. J is TRBJ2-5 and V is TRBV29-1, with 8 bases aligning to TRBD2. This CDR3 contains 13 residues. CDR1 SQVTM and CDR2 ANQGSEA come from the germline V gene. The trim removed 6 bases at V and 5 bases at J, leaving 8 bases unmatched.

This clonotype has a count of ten or more. The chain is built from TRBV6-1 and TRBJ2-7, with D possibly TRBD1 on 5 matching bases. CDR3 length equals 17 residues. The V end was cut by 8 bases, the J end by 3 bases, with 26 bases between. Germline CDR1 reads MNHNS; CDR2 reads SASEGT. The CDR3 sequence is CASPRAGKIHQNYEQYF. For the CDR3, the DNA is TGTGCCAGCCCCAGGGCAGGGAAGATACACCAAAACTACGAGCAGTACTTC.